The 24 T cell receptor beta chains listed next were all sequenced from one sample in a study of OX40 agonist ivuxolimab in advanced cancers. The assay was immunoSEQ multiplex PCR, and TCRdb's table has in-frame clones only and misses some. This table holds 90,000 to 100,000 clones, almost 90% found once. Here the sequenced sample was CD4+ or CD8+ T cells sorted from blood, taken in a trial of the OX40 agonist ivuxolimab. The source is an adult with an advanced solid tumor such as melanoma, head and neck, liver or kidney cancer.

The chain couples TRBV10-2 to TRBJ2-1; D gene unclear. Per germline, CDR1 WSHSY and CDR2 SAAADI. V lost 7 bases to trimming and J lost 7 bases, with 14 bases between them. The CDR3 runs to 13 residues. The CDR3, as DNA: TGCGCCAGCACCCCAGGTCCTTGGAATGAGCAGTTCTTC. Its protein product is CASTPGPWNEQFF.

This sequence joins TRBV18 and TRBJ2-5; tentatively, D is TRBD1 (5 bases). Germline CDR1 reads KGHSH; CDR2 reads LQKENI. The length of the CDR3 is 12 residues. Trimming left V 4 bases short and J 7 bases short, with 10 bases between. The CDR3 loop is CASSLKRGTQYF. The DNA for the CDR3 is TGTGCCAGCTCACTTAAAAGGGGGACCCAGTACTTC.

The chain has TRBV15 and TRBJ1-6, with 9 nucleotides matching TRBD1. Germline CDR1 is LNHNV and CDR2 is YYDKDF (reference sequence). The V gene end was trimmed by 1 base and the J gene end by 8 bases; junction bases not matched to a gene: 3. This CDR3 comprises 15 residues. As DNA, the CDR3 is TGTGCCACCAGCAGAGCTGACAGGGGGTATTCACCCCTCCACTTT. Residues: CATSRADRGYSPLHF.

The rearrangement joins TRBV19 to TRBJ2-1, with D tentatively TRBD1 (5 bases). V gave up 3 bases and J gave up 7 bases, with 16 bases separating them. Per germline, CDR1 LNHDA and CDR2 SQIVND (reference sequence). The CDR3 has 15 residues. CDR3: CASSILGAKGNEQFF. The CDR3 region has the DNA TGTGCCAGTAGTATTTTAGGGGCGAAGGGGAATGAGCAGTTCTTC.

The chain employs TRBV28 and TRBJ2-7; TRBD2 matches at 10 bases. The CDR3 loop spans 15 amino acids. Germline lookup yields CDR1 MDHEN and CDR2 SYDVKM. Trimming at V came to 8 bases and at J to 3 bases, leaving 10 bases not matched to a gene. CDR3 bases: TGTGCCAGCGCCCCGTATAGCGGGAGGTACTACGAGCAGTACTTC. Its translation: CASAPYSGRYYEQYF.

Written as DNA, the CDR3 is TGTGCCAGCAGGCCCCGTGGGTTTGGCGGGAACACAGATACGCAGTATTTT. The encoded protein is CASRPRGFGGNTDTQYF. V gene TRBV7-6 combines with J gene TRBJ2-3; maybe TRBD2 (6 bases). V lost 6 bases and J lost 2, with 21 bases in between. This CDR3 is 17 amino acids long. Germline assignment: CDR1 SGHVS and CDR2 FNYEAQ. Full variable domain (remainder filled in from reference TRBV7-6 and TRBJ2-3): GAGVSQSPRYKVTKRGQDVALRCDPISGHVSLYWYRQALGQGPEFLTYFNYEAQQDKSGLPNDRFSAERPEGSISTLTIQRTEQRDSAMYRCASRPRGFGGNTDTQYFGPGTRLTVL.

This chain connects TRBV5-6 to TRBJ2-1; 7 bases match TRBD1. The CDR3 totals 15 residues. Germline values: CDR1 SGHDT, CDR2 YYEEEE. J lost 1 base, V lost 4 bases, and 5 bases had no gene match. The CDR3 nucleotides read TGTGCCAGCAGCGGTACAGGGGAGTCCTACAATGAGCAGTTCTTC. It codes for CASSGTGESYNEQFF.

V gene TRBV13 combines with J gene TRBJ2-2; 8 bases align to TRBD2. CDR3 length equals 17 residues. Germline V lookup: CDR1 PRHDT, CDR2 FYEKMQ (reference sequence). The V segment lost 2 bases and the J segment 3 bases; nucleotides outside the gene matches: 8. CDR3 sequence (DNA): TGTGCCAGCAGCTTACCCGGGACTAGATCCGACACCGGGGAGCTGTTTTTT. Its translation is CASSLPGTRSDTGELFF.

CDR3 nucleotide sequence: TGTGCCAGCAGCGTCCTAGAACCAGGTACGCAGTATTTT. Its protein is CASSVLEPGTQYF. This chain connects TRBV9 to TRBJ2-3; unclear D gene. Germline V gene data show CDR1 as SGDLS and CDR2 as YYNGEE. This CDR3 contains 13 residues. The V gene lost 2 bases and the J gene lost 8 bases, with 12 bases spanning the gap.

The chain is built from TRBV5-1 and TRBJ2-1; D not resolved. V shed 0 bases and J shed 4 bases, with 14 bases lying between them. The CDR3 runs to 16 residues. Germline CDR1 and CDR2: SGHRS and YFSETQ. This CDR3 is CASSLAAQTIYNEQFF. Written as DNA, the CDR3 is TGCGCCAGCAGCTTGGCCGCCCAGACCATTTACAATGAGCAGTTCTTC.

This clone was picked up one time. The chain recombines TRBV5-1 with TRBJ1-2; 12 nucleotides align to TRBD1. V dropped 0 bases and J dropped 8; count of bases not matched to a gene: 5. This CDR3 is 15 amino acids long. Germline V gene lookup returns CDR1 SGHRS and CDR2 YFSETQ. The CDR3 DNA sequence: TGCGCCAGCAGCTTGGATGGGACAGGGGGCTCCGGCTACACCTTC. Its translation is CASSLDGTGGSGYTF.

The chain recombines TRBV7-8 with TRBJ2-2, with 8 bases lining up with TRBD1. This CDR3 contains 16 residues. V lost 3 bases and J lost 4; bases outside the gene matches: 7. Germline CDR1 is SGHVS and CDR2 is FQNEAQ. The chain's CDR3 is CASSLKTGVGTGELFF. The CDR3 region has the DNA TGTGCCAGCAGCTTGAAGACAGGGGTCGGCACCGGGGAGCTGTTTTTT.

This chain connects TRBV10-3 to TRBJ1-1, with TRBD1 matching over 10 bases. CDR1 is ENHRY, CDR2 SYGVKD, per germline. V gave up 6 bases and J gave up 6 bases; unmatched junction bases: 10. The CDR3 is 15 amino acids. The CDR3 coding sequence is TGTGCCATCAGAGCGAGAGGACAGGGGGTCTCTGAAGCTTTCTTT. It is translated as CAIRARGQGVSEAFF.

The V gene is TRBV19, the J gene TRBJ1-5, with D possibly matching TRBD1 (6 bases). Trimming removed 3 bases from V and 4 bases from J, with 7 bases in between. Germline-derived CDR1 and CDR2 are LNHDA and SQIVND (reference sequence). The CDR3 spans 13 residues. This CDR3 reads CASSIGQNQPQHF. The DNA for the CDR3 is TGTGCCAGTAGTATCGGACAGAATCAGCCCCAGCATTTT.

The chain couples TRBV6-1 to TRBJ2-2; D is unresolved. The germline V gene encodes CDR1 MNHNS and CDR2 SASEGT. CDR3 length: 13 amino acids. Trimming removed 6 bases at V and 6 bases at J, with 11 bases between. The DNA for the CDR3 is TGTGCCAGCAGCGACCTTCCGGCCGGGGAGCTGTTTTTT. This sequence encodes CASSDLPAGELFF.

This chain uses TRBV29-1 with TRBJ2-5; D not resolved. CDR1 is SQVTM, CDR2 ANQGSEA, per germline. Trimming took off 4 bases at V and 5 bases at J, with 8 bases between the two ends. This CDR3 spans 11 amino acids. CDR3 in DNA: TGCAGCGTTGGCGGAGCCGAGACCCAGTACTTC. The encoded protein is CSVGGAETQYF.

This clone was detected once. The chain carries TRBV5-4 and TRBJ2-2; D is uncertain. The V gene lost 0 bases and the J gene lost 5 bases, with 8 bases spanning the gap. The CDR3 sequence is 14 residues long. Germline V gene lookup returns CDR1 SGHNT and CDR2 YYREEE (reference sequence). The CDR3 sequence: CASSLGPPTGELFF. CDR3 DNA sequence: TGTGCCAGCAGCTTGGGACCGCCGACCGGGGAGCTGTTTTTT. Full variable domain (outside the CDR3, taken from reference TRBV5-4 and TRBJ2-2): ETGVTQSPTHLIKTRGQQVTLRCSSQSGHNTVSWYQQALGQGPQFIFQYYREEENGRGNFPPRFSGLQFPNYSSELNVNALELDDSALYLCASSLGPPTGELFFGEGSRLTVL.

For this clone: At the DNA level, this CDR3 is encoded by other sequences in the same sample as well. V is TRBV5-4 and J is TRBJ1-1, with D possibly being TRBD1 (5 bases). CDR3 length: 13 residues. Trimming took off 3 bases at V and 5 bases at J, with 11 bases between the two ends. CDR1 is SGHNT, CDR2 YYREEE, per germline (reference sequence). The CDR3 reads CASSSQGRTEAFF. As DNA, the CDR3 is TGTGCCAGCAGCTCCCAGGGAAGGACTGAAGCTTTCTTT.

The J gene is TRBJ2-3, the V gene TRBV7-8; D is undetermined. The germline V and J ends were trimmed by 2 bases and 3 bases, with 9 bases remaining between them. The CDR3 is 14 residues long. Looked up from germline, CDR1 is SGHVS and CDR2 is FQNEAQ. The CDR3 sequence is CASSLNTGTDTQYF. The CDR3 region has the DNA TGTGCCAGCAGCTTAAATACTGGGACAGATACGCAGTATTTT.

This clone has a single count. The gene calls are TRBV19 and TRBJ2-1, with 8 bases fitting TRBD1. In germline, CDR1 is LNHDA, CDR2 SQIVND (reference sequence). V shed 4 bases, J shed 3 bases, and the junction held 17 bases outside the gene matches. The CDR3 consists of 19 residues. The CDR3 DNA is TGTGCCAGTAGTACCTCACCGGGGACAGGCCCCATTCTCTACAATGAGCAGTTCTTC. Translating gives CASSTSPGTGPILYNEQFF.

The chain employs TRBV6-1 and TRBJ2-7, with D perhaps matching TRBD2 (6 bases). In germline, CDR1 is MNHNS, CDR2 SASEGT. The CDR3 runs to 15 residues. Trimming cost V 3 bases and J 0 bases, with 12 bases left between them. The CDR3 region is CASSDVGGVSYEQYF. The CDR3 coding sequence is TGTGCCAGCAGTGATGTGGGGGGTGTCTCCTACGAGCAGTACTTC.

The chain uses TRBV19 and TRBJ2-3, with 10 bases fitting TRBD2. Germline trimming cut 6 bases from V and 6 bases from J; bases unmatched to any gene: 12. The germline V gene encodes CDR1 LNHDA and CDR2 SQIVND (reference sequence). The CDR3 is made up of 16 amino acids. In DNA form, the CDR3 reads TGTGCCAGTAGGCCAAATCCGGGACTAGCGTTGGATACGCAGTATTTT. Its protein is CASRPNPGLALDTQYF.

Points on this clone: A much larger clone differs by one base, so this may be a read error. The rearrangement joins TRBV28 to TRBJ1-1, with D hard to call. The CDR3 covers 13 residues. CDR1 and CDR2 from the germline V gene are MDHEN and SYDVKM. V lost 4 bases, J lost 0 bases, and 6 bases lay in between. The CDR3 sequence is CASSSRVNTEAFF. The CDR3 DNA is TGTGCCAGCAGTTCCCGGGTGAACACTGAAGCTTTCTTT.

The chain combines TRBV9 with TRBJ1-3; TRBD1 is a possible D gene (6 bases). There are 15 residues in the CDR3. CDR1 is SGDLS and CDR2 is YYNGEE in the germline V gene. V was trimmed by 2 bases and J by 2 bases, leaving 11 bases between them. The CDR3: CASSVKQGAGNTIYF. In DNA form, the CDR3 reads TGTGCCAGCAGCGTTAAACAGGGCGCTGGAAACACCATATATTTT.